This T cell receptor beta chain was identified in a study of kidney transplant recipient with SARS-CoV-2 infection. The germline CDR1 and CDR2 sequences are LNHDA and SQIVND (reference sequence). V dropped 5 bases and J dropped 4 bases, with 23 bases sitting between them. CDR3 length: 17 amino acids. TCRdb re-analysed the reads in MiXCR, keeping a single row per CDR3 protein. The sample records 200,000 to 250,000 distinct CDR3 sequences, about 28% being singletons. This clonotype was counted many times. This chain links TRBV19 with TRBJ1-2; D is ambiguous. This sequence originates from a male patient aged 30 to 39 who had COVID-19 and was a kidney transplant recipient. A subset of T cells may come from the graft donor. The source material was a blood sample, sampled at baseline and on day 111 from a kidney transplant recipient. CDR3 sequence reads: CASSAEPTNRKTYGYTF. For the CDR3, the DNA is TGTGCCAGTAGTGCTGAACCGACAAATCGAAAGACCTATGGCTACACCTTC.